The 12 T cell receptor beta chains listed next were all sequenced from one sample in a study of identifying expanded T cells in peripheral blood. Only in-frame clones appear in the TCRdb table, and some are missing; sequencing was by immunoSEQ multiplex PCR. The repertoire holds about 85,000 clones, with 85% to 90% as singletons. Specimen: blood. These receptors all stem from a person between 18 and 69 years old in good health.

V and J are TRBV5-6 and TRBJ1-3, with D perhaps TRBD1 (6 bases). This CDR3 has 15 residues. Germline V gene data show CDR1 as SGHDT and CDR2 as YYEEEE. Deletions cut 4 bases from V and 2 bases from J, with 13 bases between. The chain's CDR3 is CASSDRPRTGNTIYF. The CDR3 coding sequence is TGTGCCAGCAGCGACAGGCCGCGCACTGGAAACACCATATATTTT.

The CDR3 region is CASSYGAGNTGELFF. The DNA for the CDR3 is TGTGCCAGCAGTTACGGAGCGGGTAACACCGGGGAGCTGTTTTTT. The chain is built from TRBV6-5 and TRBJ2-2; D may be TRBD2 (6 bases). The V and J ends lost 2 bases and 2 bases respectively, with 9 bases between them. The V gene's germline CDR1 is MNHEY and CDR2 SVGAGI. The CDR3 extends over 15 amino acids.

The chain is built from TRBV27 and TRBJ1-2; D is uncertain. In germline, CDR1 is MNHEY, CDR2 SMNVEV (reference sequence). The CDR3 length is 13 residues. V was trimmed by 5 bases and J by 5 bases, leaving 12 bases between them. The CDR3: CASSPTWGYGYTF. CDR3 DNA: TGTGCCAGCAGTCCCACTTGGGGATATGGCTACACCTTC.

The chain recombines TRBV4-2 with TRBJ2-2; 9 bases fit TRBD2. Unmatched junction bases numbered 15, after V lost 0 bases and J lost 7 bases. Germline CDR1 is LGHNA and CDR2 is YNFKEQ. This CDR3 comprises 19 residues. The CDR3 sequence is CASSQEGLAGFLVVGELFF. The CDR3 bases are TGTGCCAGCAGCCAAGAAGGGCTAGCGGGGTTTCTCGTTGTCGGGGAGCTGTTTTTT.

The table lists this clone with a few counts. The genes are TRBV30 and TRBJ2-3; 10 bases match TRBD2. The CDR3 is made up of 15 amino acids. Per germline, CDR1 GTSNPN and CDR2 SVGIG (reference sequence). V was clipped by 5 bases and J by 3 bases; unmatched bases: 8. CDR3 sequence reads: CAWGRAGGPTDTQYF. The CDR3 nucleotides are TGTGCCTGGGGACGAGCGGGGGGGCCGACAGATACGCAGTATTTT.

This chain connects TRBV9 to TRBJ2-3, with D possibly matching TRBD2 (6 bases). V was trimmed by 3 bases and J by 0 bases, leaving 14 bases between them. Germline CDR1 SGDLS, CDR2 YYNGEE. This CDR3 spans 16 amino acids. CDR3 residues: CASSGRLAASTDTQYF. The CDR3 DNA reads TGTGCCAGCAGCGGCAGATTAGCGGCTAGCACAGATACGCAGTATTTT.

This chain uses TRBV6-5 with TRBJ2-5; D gene unclear. CDR1 is MNHEY and CDR2 is SVGAGI in the germline V gene. The CDR3 spans 12 residues. V lost 8 bases and J lost 0, with 7 bases in between. CDR3 region: CASGPYQETQYF. CDR3 DNA: TGTGCCAGCGGGCCGTACCAAGAGACCCAGTACTTC.

CDR3 region: CASSPSGNQPQHF. The CDR3 bases are TGCGCCAGCAGCCCCTCGGGCAATCAGCCCCAGCATTTT. V gene TRBV4-3 combines with J gene TRBJ1-5; D is unresolved. The length of the CDR3 is 13 residues. The germline V gene has CDR1 LGHNA and CDR2 YSLEER. V shed 4 bases and J shed 2 bases, with 6 bases lying between them.

The genes are TRBV5-6 and TRBJ1-1; possibly TRBD1 for D (5 bases). The CDR3 totals 14 residues. Looked up from germline, CDR1 is SGHDT and CDR2 is YYEEEE. V was clipped by 1 base and J by 6 bases, with 13 bases between them. CDR3 coding DNA: TGTGCCAGCAGCTTGTTGCCCCAGGGTGCTGAAGCTTTCTTT. Translating gives CASSLLPQGAEAFF.

The chain employs TRBV4-3 and TRBJ2-3; D gene uncertain. Germline loops: CDR1 LGHNA, CDR2 YSLEER. Between the trimmed V and J ends, which lost 1 base and 6 bases, there was a span of 8 bases. The CDR3 loop spans 13 amino acids. CDR3 in DNA: TGCGCCAGCAGCCAAGCGACCTCGGATACGCAGTATTTT. It codes for CASSQATSDTQYF.

This clone has a single count. The chain carries TRBV6-5 and TRBJ1-1; 7 nucleotides match TRBD1. This CDR3 spans 13 amino acids. Per germline, CDR1 MNHEY and CDR2 SVGAGI. V trimming: 1 base; J trimming: 6 bases; junction bases outside the gene matches: 2. CDR3 sequence (DNA): TGTGCCAGCAGTTACTTTCAGGGGGCTGAAGCTTTCTTT. Translation: CASSYFQGAEAFF.

The chain carries TRBV6-6 and TRBJ2-7, with D unresolved. The CDR3 has 12 residues. CDR1 is MNHNY and CDR2 is SVGAGI in the germline V gene (reference sequence). V was cut by 6 bases and J by 0 bases, with 6 bases left in between. CDR3 in amino acids: CASRESSYEQYF. The CDR3, as DNA: TGTGCCAGCAGGGAGAGCTCCTACGAGCAGTACTTC.